The clone carrying this TCR beta chain appeared many times. Total RNA was isolated from unfractionated whole blood. CDR3 size: 14 residues. The ends were cut back, 6 bases at V and 4 bases at J, with 15 bases in the middle. Germline-derived CDR1 and CDR2 are SGHAT and FQNNGV. Separate cDNA molecules received unique molecular identifiers, which the library attached to them. TCRdb itself ran the 5' RACE reads through MiXCR, one entry per CDR3 protein. The sample carries roughly 81,000 distinct CDR3 sequences, roughly 8% recorded once. The data originate from a study of human T cells and chemical hapten exposure.

The receptor's source is a male donor in good health. The rearrangement joins TRBV11-2 to TRBJ1-2; perhaps TRBD1 as D (5 bases). CDR3 nucleotide sequence: TGTGCCAGCAGTTTGCAGGGAAGAGGCTATGGCTACACCTTC. Its protein is CASSLQGRGYGYTF.